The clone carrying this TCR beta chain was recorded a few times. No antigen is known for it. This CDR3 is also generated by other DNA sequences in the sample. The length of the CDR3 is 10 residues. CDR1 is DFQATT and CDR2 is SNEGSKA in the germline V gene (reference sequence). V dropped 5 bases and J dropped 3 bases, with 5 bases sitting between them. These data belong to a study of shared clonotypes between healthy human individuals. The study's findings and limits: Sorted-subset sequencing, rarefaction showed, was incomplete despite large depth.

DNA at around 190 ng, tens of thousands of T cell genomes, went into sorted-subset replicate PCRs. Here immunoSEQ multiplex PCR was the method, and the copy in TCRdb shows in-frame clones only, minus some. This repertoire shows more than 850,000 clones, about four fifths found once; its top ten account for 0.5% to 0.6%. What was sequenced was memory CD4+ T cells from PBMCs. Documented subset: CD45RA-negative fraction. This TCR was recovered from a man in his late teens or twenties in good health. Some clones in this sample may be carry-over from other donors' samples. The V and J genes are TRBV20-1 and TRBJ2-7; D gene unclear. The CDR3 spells CSAADYEQYF. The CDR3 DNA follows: TGCAGTGCTGCCGACTACGAGCAGTACTTC.